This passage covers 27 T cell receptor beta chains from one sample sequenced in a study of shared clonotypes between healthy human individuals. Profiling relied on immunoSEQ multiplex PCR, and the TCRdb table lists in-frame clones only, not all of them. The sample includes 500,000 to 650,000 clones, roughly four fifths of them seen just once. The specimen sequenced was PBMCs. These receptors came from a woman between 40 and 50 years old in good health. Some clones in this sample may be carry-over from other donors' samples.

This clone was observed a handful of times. The CDR3 reads CASSLFPPDTQYF. Here the CDR3 DNA reads TGTGCCAGCAGCTTATTCCCCCCAGATACGCAGTATTTT. This chain uses TRBV7-9 with TRBJ2-3; unclear D gene. The CDR3 has 13 residues. Per the germline V gene, CDR1 is SEHNR and CDR2 is FQNEAQ (reference sequence). Trimming took off 2 bases at V and 4 bases at J, with 7 bases between the two ends.

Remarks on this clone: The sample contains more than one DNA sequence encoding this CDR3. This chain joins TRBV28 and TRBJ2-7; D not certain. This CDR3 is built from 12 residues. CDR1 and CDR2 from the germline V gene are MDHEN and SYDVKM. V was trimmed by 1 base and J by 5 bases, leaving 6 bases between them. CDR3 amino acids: CASSLFGDEQYF. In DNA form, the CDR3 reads TGTGCCAGCAGTTTATTTGGGGACGAGCAGTACTTC.

CDR3 in DNA: TGTGCCAGCTCACCGAAGGACTCCCTCTCTGGGGCCAACGTCCTGACTTTC. It yields the protein CASSPKDSLSGANVLTF. The chain links TRBV18 to TRBJ2-6, with D possibly TRBD2 on 5 matching bases. V was shortened by 3 bases and J by 0 bases, with 12 bases between the two germline ends. In germline, CDR1 is KGHSH, CDR2 LQKENI. The CDR3 is 17 amino acids.

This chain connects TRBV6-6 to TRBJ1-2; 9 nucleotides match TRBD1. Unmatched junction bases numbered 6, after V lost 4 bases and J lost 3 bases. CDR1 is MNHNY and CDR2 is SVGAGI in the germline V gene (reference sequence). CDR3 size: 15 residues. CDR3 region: CASSSPGQGHYGYTF. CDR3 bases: TGTGCCAGCAGTTCCCCGGGACAGGGTCACTATGGCTACACCTTC.

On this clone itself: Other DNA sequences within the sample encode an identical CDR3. The CDR3 here is CSVAGTDKETQYF. CDR3 sequence (DNA): TGCAGTGTCGCAGGGACAGATAAAGAGACCCAGTACTTC. The chain recombines TRBV29-1 with TRBJ2-5; TRBD1 aligns across 7 bases. This CDR3 contains 13 residues. Germline V gene data show CDR1 as SQVTM and CDR2 as ANQGSEA.

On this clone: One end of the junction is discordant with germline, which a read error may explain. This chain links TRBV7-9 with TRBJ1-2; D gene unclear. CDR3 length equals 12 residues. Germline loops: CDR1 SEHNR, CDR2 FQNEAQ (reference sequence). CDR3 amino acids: CTSVPEGYGYTF. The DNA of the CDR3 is TGTACCAGCGTTCCGGAGGGATATGGCTACACCTTC. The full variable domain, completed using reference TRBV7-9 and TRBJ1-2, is DTGVSQNPRHKITKRGQNVTFRCDPISEHNRLYWYRQTLGQGPEFLTYFQNEAQLEKSRLLSDRFSAERPKGSFSTLEIQRTEQGDSAMYLCTSVPEGYGYTFGSGTRLTVV.

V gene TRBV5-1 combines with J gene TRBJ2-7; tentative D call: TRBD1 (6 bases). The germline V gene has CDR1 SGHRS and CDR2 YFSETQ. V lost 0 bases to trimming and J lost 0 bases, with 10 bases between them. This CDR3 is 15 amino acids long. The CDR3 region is CASSLDRTVSYEQYF. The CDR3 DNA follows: TGCGCCAGCAGCTTGGACAGGACAGTCTCCTACGAGCAGTACTTC.

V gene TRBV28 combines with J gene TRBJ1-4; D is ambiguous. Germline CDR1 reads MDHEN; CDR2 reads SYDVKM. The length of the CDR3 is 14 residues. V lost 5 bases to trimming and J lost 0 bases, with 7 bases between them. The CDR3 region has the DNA TGTGCCAGCAGTAGACTCTCAACTAATGAAAAACTGTTTTTT. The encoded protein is CASSRLSTNEKLFF.

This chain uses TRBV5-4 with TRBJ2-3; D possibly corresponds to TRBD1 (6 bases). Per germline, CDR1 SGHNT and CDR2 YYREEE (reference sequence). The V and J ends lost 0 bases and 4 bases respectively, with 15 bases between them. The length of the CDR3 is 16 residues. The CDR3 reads CASSLALGGRADTQYF. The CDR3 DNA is TGTGCCAGCAGCTTGGCCTTAGGGGGAAGGGCAGATACGCAGTATTTT.

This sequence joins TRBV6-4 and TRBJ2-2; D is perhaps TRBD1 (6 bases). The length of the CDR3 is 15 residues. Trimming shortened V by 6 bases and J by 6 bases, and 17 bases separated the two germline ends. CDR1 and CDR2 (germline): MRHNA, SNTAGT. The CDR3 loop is CASSPGSTGSGELFF. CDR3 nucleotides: TGTGCCAGCAGCCCGGGTTCAACAGGGTCCGGGGAGCTGTTTTTT.

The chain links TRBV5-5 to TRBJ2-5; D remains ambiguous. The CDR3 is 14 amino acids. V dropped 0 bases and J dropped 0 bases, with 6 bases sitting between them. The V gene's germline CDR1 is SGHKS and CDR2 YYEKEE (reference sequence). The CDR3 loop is CASSLVHNQETQYF. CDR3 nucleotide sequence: TGTGCCAGCAGCTTGGTACATAACCAAGAGACCCAGTACTTC.

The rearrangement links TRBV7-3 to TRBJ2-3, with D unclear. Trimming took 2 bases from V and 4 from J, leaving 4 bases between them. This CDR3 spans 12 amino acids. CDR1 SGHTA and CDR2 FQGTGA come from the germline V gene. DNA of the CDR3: TGTGCCAGCAGCTTATTCGCAGATACGCAGTATTTT. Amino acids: CASSLFADTQYF. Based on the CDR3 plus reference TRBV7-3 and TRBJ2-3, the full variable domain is GAGVSQTPSNKVTEKGKYVELRCDPISGHTALYWYRQSLGQGPEFLIYFQGTGAADDSGLPNDRFFAVRPEGSVSTLKIQRTERGDSAVYLCASSLFADTQYFGPGTRLTVL.

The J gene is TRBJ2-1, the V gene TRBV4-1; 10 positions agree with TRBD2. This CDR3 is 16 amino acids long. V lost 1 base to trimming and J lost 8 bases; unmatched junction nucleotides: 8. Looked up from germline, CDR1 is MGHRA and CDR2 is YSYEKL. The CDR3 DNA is TGCGCCAGCAGCCAAGCGCTAGCGGGGGTGACGCATGAGCAGTTCTTC. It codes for CASSQALAGVTHEQFF.

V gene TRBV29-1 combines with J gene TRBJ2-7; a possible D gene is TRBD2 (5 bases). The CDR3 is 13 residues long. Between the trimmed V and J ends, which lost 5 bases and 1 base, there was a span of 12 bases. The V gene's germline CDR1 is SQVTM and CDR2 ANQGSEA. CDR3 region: CSVRRTGSYEQYF. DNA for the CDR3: TGCAGCGTTAGAAGGACTGGTTCCTACGAGCAGTACTTC.

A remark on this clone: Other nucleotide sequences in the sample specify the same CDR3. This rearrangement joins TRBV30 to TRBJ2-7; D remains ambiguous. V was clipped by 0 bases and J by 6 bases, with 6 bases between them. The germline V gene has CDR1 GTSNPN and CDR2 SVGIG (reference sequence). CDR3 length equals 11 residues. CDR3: CAWSVGGEQYF. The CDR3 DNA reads TGTGCCTGGAGTGTTGGTGGCGAGCAGTACTTC.

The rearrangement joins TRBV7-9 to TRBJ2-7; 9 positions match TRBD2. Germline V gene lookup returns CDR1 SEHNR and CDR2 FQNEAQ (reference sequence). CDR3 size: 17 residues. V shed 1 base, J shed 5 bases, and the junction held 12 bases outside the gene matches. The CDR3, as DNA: TGTGCCAGCAGCTTAGGACTAGCGGAAGGAGCGATGGACGAGCAGTACTTC. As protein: CASSLGLAEGAMDEQYF. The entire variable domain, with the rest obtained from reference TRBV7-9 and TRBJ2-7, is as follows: DTGVSQNPRHKITKRGQNVTFRCDPISEHNRLYWYRQTLGQGPEFLTYFQNEAQLEKSRLLSDRFSAERPKGSFSTLEIQRTEQGDSAMYLCASSLGLAEGAMDEQYFGPGTRLTVT.

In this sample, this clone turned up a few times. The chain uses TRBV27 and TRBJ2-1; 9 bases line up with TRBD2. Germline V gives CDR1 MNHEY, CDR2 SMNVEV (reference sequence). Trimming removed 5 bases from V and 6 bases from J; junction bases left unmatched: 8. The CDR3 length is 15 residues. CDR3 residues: CASSIGTSFRNEQFF. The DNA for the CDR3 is TGTGCCAGCAGTATCGGGACTAGCTTTCGCAATGAGCAGTTCTTC.

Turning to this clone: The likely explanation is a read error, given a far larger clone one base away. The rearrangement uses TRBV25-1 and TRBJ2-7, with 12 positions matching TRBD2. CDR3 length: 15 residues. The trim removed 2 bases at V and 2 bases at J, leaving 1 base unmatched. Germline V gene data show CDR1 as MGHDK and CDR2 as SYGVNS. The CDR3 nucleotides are TGTGCCAGCAGTGAAGGACTAGCGGGACCCTACGAGCAGTACTTC. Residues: CASSEGLAGPYEQYF.

CDR3: CASSLALRGTGGAFLGANVLTF. The CDR3 DNA follows: TGCGCCAGCAGCTTGGCCCTTCGGGGGACAGGGGGCGCTTTTTTAGGGGCCAACGTCCTGACTTTC. The chain has TRBV5-1 and TRBJ2-6, with 12 bases that match TRBD1. The CDR3 consists of 22 residues. Germline CDR1 reads SGHRS; CDR2 reads YFSETQ. J gave up 4 bases and V 0 bases, and 17 bases lay outside the gene matches. The whole variable domain, remainder taken from reference TRBV5-1 and TRBJ2-6, is KAGVTQTPRYLIKTRGQQVTLSCSPISGHRSVSWYQQTPGQGLQFLFEYFSETQRNKGNFPGRFSGRQFSNSRSEMNVSTLELGDSALYLCASSLALRGTGGAFLGANVLTFGAGSRLTVL.

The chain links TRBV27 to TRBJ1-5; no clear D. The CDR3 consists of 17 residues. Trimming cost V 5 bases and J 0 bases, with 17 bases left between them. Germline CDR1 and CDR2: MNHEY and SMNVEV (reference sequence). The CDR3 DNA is TGTGCCAGCAGTCCCATTAATGGAAGGGCTAGCAATCAGCCCCAGCATTTT. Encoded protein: CASSPINGRASNQPQHF.

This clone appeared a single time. CDR3 in DNA: TGTGCCAGCAGCCCGGCAGGGCCCTACGAGCAGTACTTC. Encoded protein: CASSPAGPYEQYF. The chain recombines TRBV6-5 with TRBJ2-7; perhaps TRBD1 as D (5 bases). V lost 6 bases and J 2 bases, leaving 11 bases between the germline ends. The CDR3 is 13 amino acids. The germline CDR1 and CDR2 sequences are MNHEY and SVGAGI.

Written as DNA, the CDR3 is TGTGCCACCAGCAGAGAAGGGTTAACCGGGGAGCTGTTTTTT. Residues: CATSREGLTGELFF. The chain carries TRBV15 and TRBJ2-2; unclear D gene. The V gene lost 0 bases and the J gene lost 5 bases, with 7 bases spanning the gap. The CDR3 covers 14 residues. Germline loops: CDR1 LNHNV, CDR2 YYDKDF (reference sequence).

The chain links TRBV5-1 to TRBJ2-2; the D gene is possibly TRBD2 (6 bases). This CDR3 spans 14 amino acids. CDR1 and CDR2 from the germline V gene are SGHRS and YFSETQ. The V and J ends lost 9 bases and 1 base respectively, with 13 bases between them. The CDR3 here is CATREEVNTGELFF. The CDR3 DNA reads TGCGCCACCAGGGAGGAGGTGAACACCGGGGAGCTGTTTTTT.

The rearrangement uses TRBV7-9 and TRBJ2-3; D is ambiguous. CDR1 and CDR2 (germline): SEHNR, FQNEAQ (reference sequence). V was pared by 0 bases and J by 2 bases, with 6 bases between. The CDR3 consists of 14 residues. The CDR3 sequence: CASSLAATTDTQYF. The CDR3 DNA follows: TGTGCCAGCAGCTTAGCGGCGACCACAGATACGCAGTATTTT.

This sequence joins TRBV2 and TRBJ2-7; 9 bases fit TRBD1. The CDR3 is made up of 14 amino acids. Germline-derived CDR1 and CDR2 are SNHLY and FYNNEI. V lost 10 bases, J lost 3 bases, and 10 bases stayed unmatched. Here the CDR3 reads CATARDRASYEQYF. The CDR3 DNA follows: TGTGCCACCGCTAGGGACAGGGCAAGCTACGAGCAGTACTTC.

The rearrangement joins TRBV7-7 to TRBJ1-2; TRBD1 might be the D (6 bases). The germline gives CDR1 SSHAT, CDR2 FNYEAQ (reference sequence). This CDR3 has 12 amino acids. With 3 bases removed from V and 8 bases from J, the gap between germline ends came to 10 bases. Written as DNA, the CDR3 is TGTGCCAGCAGCTTCAGGGGAAGAGGCTACACCTTC. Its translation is CASSFRGRGYTF.

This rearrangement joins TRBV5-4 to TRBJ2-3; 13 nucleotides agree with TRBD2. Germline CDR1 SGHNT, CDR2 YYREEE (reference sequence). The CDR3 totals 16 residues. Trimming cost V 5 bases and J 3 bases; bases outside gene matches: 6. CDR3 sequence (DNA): TGTGCCAGCAGTCAAAGGACTAGCGGGAGAACAGATACGCAGTATTTT. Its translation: CASSQRTSGRTDTQYF.